The next 2 T cell receptor beta chains were all read from a single sample in a study of blood T cell repertoires in COVID-19. TCRdb keeps only in-frame clones here, not all; method: immunoSEQ multiplex PCR. The table has about 310,000 clones, 75% to 90% seen once; the top ten hold 2.5% to 3%. The sequencing input was peripheral blood. These receptors were taken from a woman aged 25 to 39 with COVID-19, enrolled during active disease.

The rearrangement uses TRBV4-1 and TRBJ2-7, with 12 nucleotides matching TRBD1. Germline CDR1 reads MGHRA; CDR2 reads YSYEKL. With 2 bases clipped from V and 3 bases from J, the junction kept 17 bases outside the gene matches. The CDR3 runs 20 residues. CDR3 bases: TGCGCCAGCAGCCAACTTATGGGACAGGGGGCTAGCGGGAGTTTCTACGAGCAGTACTTC. This encodes CASSQLMGQGASGSFYEQYF.

V usage is TRBV11-2 and J usage is TRBJ1-2, with D possibly TRBD1 on 5 matching bases. This CDR3 is built from 15 residues. Germline CDR1 and CDR2: SGHAT and FQNNGV. V was clipped by 2 bases and J by 4 bases, with 14 bases between them. DNA for the CDR3: TGTGCCAGCAGCTTAATTCAGGGAAACCCCTATGGCTACACCTTC. Protein: CASSLIQGNPYGYTF.